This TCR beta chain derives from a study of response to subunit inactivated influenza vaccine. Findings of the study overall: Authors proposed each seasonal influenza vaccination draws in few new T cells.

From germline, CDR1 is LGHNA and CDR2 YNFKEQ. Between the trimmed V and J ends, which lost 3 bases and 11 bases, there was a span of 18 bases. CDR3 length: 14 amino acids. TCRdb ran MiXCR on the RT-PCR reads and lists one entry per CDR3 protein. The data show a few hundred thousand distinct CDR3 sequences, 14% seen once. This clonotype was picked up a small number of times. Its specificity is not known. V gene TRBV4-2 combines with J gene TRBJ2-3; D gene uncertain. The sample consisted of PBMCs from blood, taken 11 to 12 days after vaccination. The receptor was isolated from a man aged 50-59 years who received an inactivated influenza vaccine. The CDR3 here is CASSHTEHPDMQYF. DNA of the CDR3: TGTGCCAGCAGCCATACCGAACACCCAGACATGCAGTATTTT.